This T cell receptor (beta chain) was found in a study of cytomegalovirus exposure and HLA in healthy donors. Study-level findings and limits: Specificity for CMV antigens was confirmed in vitro for a few of the CMV-associated chains. Per a later analysis, 15,000 to 20,000 TCR beta sequences showed association with HLA alleles at 0.05 false discovery rate.

PCR used 60 Vbeta primers and 13 Jbeta primers. Only in-frame clones appear in the TCRdb table, and some are missing; sequencing was by immunoSEQ multiplex PCR. The sample includes roughly 280,000 clones, 72% of them seen just once. In the case of this clone: The antigen remains undetermined.

The sequence was obtained from a female donor in good health and CMV-seronegative. Sequences were obtained from PBMCs.

The CDR3 region is CASSDRGAAGEAQYF. CDR3 DNA: TGTGCCAGCAGTGATCGGGGAGCGGCGGGGGAGGCCCAGTACTTC. This chain uses TRBV25-1 with TRBJ2-5; 7 bases fit TRBD2. This CDR3 contains 15 residues. V trimming: 3 bases; J trimming: 9 bases; junction bases outside the gene matches: 13. In germline, CDR1 is MGHDK, CDR2 SYGVNS.